Below are 10 T cell receptor beta chains sequenced from a single sample in a study of blood T cell repertoires in COVID-19. Assay: immunoSEQ multiplex PCR; the TCRdb copy retains only in-frame clones and omits some. The data show around 380,000 clones, approximately 80% seen once. Input material: peripheral blood. These receptors came from a human donor with acute or convalescent COVID-19. The donor label of this sample is uncertain.

V and J are TRBV5-6 and TRBJ1-5; 8 nucleotides agree with TRBD1. CDR1 and CDR2 (germline): SGHDT, YYEEEE. The CDR3 runs 15 residues. V lost 0 bases to trimming and J lost 1 base; unmatched junction nucleotides: 0. CDR3 region: CASSLGTGSNQPQHF. The CDR3 nucleotides read TGTGCCAGCAGCTTGGGGACAGGGAGCAATCAGCCCCAGCATTTT.

The chain joins TRBV3-1 (or the pseudogene TRBV3-2) to TRBJ1-6, with a tentative D call TRBD1 (5 bases). Germline loops: CDR1 LGHDT, CDR2 YNNKEL (reference sequence). V lost 2 bases to trimming and J lost 7 bases, with 6 bases between them. The CDR3 contains 13 residues. CDR3 bases: TGTGCCAGCAGCCAACAGGGAAATTCACCCCTCCACTTT. It yields the protein CASSQQGNSPLHF.

The chain is built from TRBV27 and TRBJ1-2, with D possibly being TRBD1 (6 bases). The V gene's germline CDR1 is MNHEY and CDR2 SMNVEV (reference sequence). The length of the CDR3 is 14 residues. Trimming removed 6 bases from V and 2 bases from J, with 13 bases in between. CDR3 sequence reads: CASRAWQGNYGYTF. In nucleotides, the CDR3 is TGTGCCAGCAGGGCTTGGCAGGGGAACTATGGCTACACCTTC.

This clone was detected only a few times. CDR3 DNA: TGTGCCAGCATTACAGGGCAAGTAACTGAAGCTTTCTTT. It specifies CASITGQVTEAFF. The rearrangement links TRBV12-3 or TRBV12-4 to TRBJ1-1, with a tentative D call TRBD1 (6 bases). V lost 7 bases and J 5 bases, leaving 14 bases between the germline ends. The CDR3 consists of 13 residues.

The chain employs TRBV9 and TRBJ2-2; no reliable D call. The CDR3 extends over 12 amino acids. Trimming removed 4 bases at V and 3 bases at J, with 4 bases between. CDR1 and CDR2 (germline): SGDLS, YYNGEE. CDR3: CASSPHTGELFF. DNA for the CDR3: TGTGCCAGCAGCCCTCACACCGGGGAGCTGTTTTTT.

About this clone itself: Other DNA sequences in the same sample also yield this CDR3. V and J are TRBV2 and TRBJ1-1; D not resolved. This CDR3 region has 16 residues. Germline V gives CDR1 SNHLY, CDR2 FYNNEI. The V and J ends lost 7 bases and 1 base respectively, with 19 bases between them. CDR3 sequence reads: CASTSRLGRGNTEAFF. The CDR3 bases are TGTGCCAGCACTTCCCGCTTGGGCCGGGGGAACACTGAAGCTTTCTTT.

This clone was seen just once. The rearrangement links TRBV29-1 to TRBJ2-2; D is perhaps TRBD1 (5 bases). Trimming removed 5 bases at V and 6 bases at J, with 13 bases between. Germline V gene lookup returns CDR1 SQVTM and CDR2 ANQGSEA. This CDR3 spans 13 amino acids. CDR3 in DNA: TGCAGCGTTAGAAGGGGTTGGGCCGGGGAGCTGTTTTTT. Its translation: CSVRRGWAGELFF.

This chain connects TRBV29-1 to TRBJ1-1; 7 bases align to TRBD1. The V gene's germline CDR1 is SQVTM and CDR2 ANQGSEA. V was pared by 7 bases and J by 10 bases, with 12 bases of the junction left unmatched. The CDR3 covers 12 residues. In nucleotides, the CDR3 is TGCAGCGCCCAGGGACAGTCGGCCGGAGCTTTCTTT. Protein: CSAQGQSAGAFF.

For this clone: A junction end diverges from the germline sequence, so it may reflect a read error. The chain is built from TRBV2 and TRBJ2-1; tentatively, D is TRBD1 (6 bases). Germline CDR1 and CDR2: SNHLY and FYNNEI. The CDR3 consists of 14 residues. The CDR3 here is CGSGAGEPNNEQFF. CDR3 sequence (DNA): TGCGGCAGTGGGGCAGGGGAGCCCAACAATGAGCAGTTCTTC.

V is TRBV5-1 and J is TRBJ2-3; D may be TRBD1 (6 bases). Germline loops: CDR1 SGHRS, CDR2 YFSETQ. V was cut by 0 bases and J by 0 bases, with 17 bases left in between. This CDR3 contains 18 residues. The CDR3: CASSLGLGQLSSTDTQYF. The CDR3 coding sequence is TGCGCCAGCAGCTTGGGGCTGGGACAACTTTCAAGCACAGATACGCAGTATTTT.